This entry lists 8 T cell receptor beta chains sequenced from one sample in a study of T-cell reconstitution after alpha-beta-depleted transplantation in children. Unique molecular identifiers were used in preparing the TCRbeta library. A single record per CDR3 protein comes from TCRdb applying MiXCR to the PCR reads. The table records roughly 790,000 distinct CDR3 sequences, roughly 15% of them present only once. The sequencing used PBMCs, mostly from graft donor cells, collected 360 days after TCRalphabeta/CD19-depleted stem cell transplant. Source of these receptors: a male patient younger than 18 who had a stem cell transplant for acute lymphoblastic leukemia, so the T cells may come from the graft donor.

This clonotype was counted only a few times. J is TRBJ1-6 and V is TRBV20-1; D gene ambiguous. Between the trimmed V and J ends, which lost 0 bases and 3 bases, there was a span of 15 bases. Germline V gene data show CDR1 as DFQATT and CDR2 as SNEGSKA (reference sequence). The CDR3 consists of 17 residues. The CDR3 nucleotides read TGCAGTGCTAGAGATATCGGCGGGGAATACTATAATTCACCCCTCCACTTT. It translates to CSARDIGGEYYNSPLHF.

The rearrangement uses TRBV7-9 and TRBJ2-7; 7 positions agree with TRBD2. CDR1 SEHNR and CDR2 FQNEAQ come from the germline V gene (reference sequence). The CDR3 is 16 residues long. V shed 5 bases and J 3 bases; nucleotides not matched to a gene: 13. CDR3 amino acids: CASSLTWKAGVYEQYF. The CDR3 coding sequence is TGTGCCAGCAGCCTCACTTGGAAGGCGGGAGTCTACGAGCAGTACTTC.

This clonotype was observed a handful of times. This chain connects TRBV12-3 or TRBV12-4 to TRBJ2-5; 8 bases fit TRBD2. The CDR3 length is 14 residues. The trim removed 8 bases at V and 5 bases at J, leaving 10 bases unmatched. CDR3 sequence: CASAAGVRWETQYF. CDR3 coding DNA: TGTGCCAGCGCAGCGGGAGTTCGGTGGGAGACCCAGTACTTC.

This clonotype was counted a few times. The chain is built from TRBV7-3 and TRBJ2-7; D is undetermined. The germline V gene encodes CDR1 SGHTA and CDR2 FQGTGA. The V end lost 0 bases, the J end lost 5 bases, and 8 bases lay between the germline ends. The CDR3 totals 13 residues. Here the CDR3 reads CASSLTPGHEQYF. The CDR3 DNA sequence: TGTGCCAGCAGCTTAACCCCAGGCCACGAGCAGTACTTC.

The CDR3 sequence is CASSYSSGIGNTEAFF. CDR3 DNA sequence: TGTGCCAGCAGTTACTCGTCAGGGATCGGGAACACTGAAGCTTTCTTT. The chain is built from TRBV6-5 and TRBJ1-1; the D gene is possibly TRBD1 (5 bases). The V and J ends lost 0 bases and 1 base respectively, with 12 bases between them. Germline V gene sequence: CDR1 MNHEY, CDR2 SVGAGI. The CDR3 loop spans 16 amino acids.

This clonotype has ten or more counts. The CDR3 protein is CASDVGTGELFF. CDR3 sequence (DNA): TGCGCCAGCGACGTAGGGACCGGGGAGCTGTTTTTT. The rearrangement joins TRBV5-1 to TRBJ2-2; D remains ambiguous. There are 12 residues in the CDR3. The germline CDR1 and CDR2 sequences are SGHRS and YFSETQ. V was clipped by 7 bases and J by 5 bases, with 9 bases between them.

This chain joins TRBV20-1 and TRBJ2-7; maybe TRBD1 (5 bases). This CDR3 has 15 residues. Germline lookup yields CDR1 DFQATT and CDR2 SNEGSKA (reference sequence). The germline V and J ends were trimmed by 6 bases and 2 bases, with 20 bases remaining between them. CDR3 sequence: CSALKGPSRAYEQYF. CDR3 coding DNA: TGCAGTGCCTTGAAGGGGCCAAGTAGGGCCTACGAGCAGTACTTC.

The chain uses TRBV5-1 and TRBJ1-1; a weak D match, TRBD1 (6 bases). The V gene's germline CDR1 is SGHRS and CDR2 YFSETQ. V was cut by 4 bases and J by 3 bases, with 19 bases left in between. The CDR3 has 16 residues. CDR3 DNA: TGCGCCAGCAGCCGGCTCGTCGGGGGCCTGGACACTGAAGCTTTCTTT. It is translated as CASSRLVGGLDTEAFF.